This T cell receptor (beta chain) came from a study of blood T cells in healthy people across ages. Through a sample-barcoded 5' primer and a J-beta primer mix, a second PCR was run for roughly 7 to 11 cycles. Via MiXCR, TCRdb re-called the 5' RACE reads, giving one row per CDR3 protein. The sample consists of some 1.5 million distinct CDR3 sequences, 35% to 45% of them appearing once. Many counts were recorded for this clonotype. Extracted total RNA amounted to at least 5.5 micrograms for each sample. Sequencing was carried out using blood. This TCR came from a woman younger than 35 in good health.

The CDR3 sequence: CASSSRGLAVGETQYF. CDR3 nucleotides: TGTGCCAGCAGCTCCCGAGGACTAGCAGTGGGAGAGACCCAGTACTTC. The chain uses TRBV4-2 and TRBJ2-5; 8 nucleotides match TRBD2. This CDR3 region has 16 residues. After removal of 5 bases from V and 4 bases from J, the junction contained 12 bases not matched to a gene. Looked up from germline, CDR1 is LGHNA and CDR2 is YNFKEQ.